Below are 29 T cell receptor beta chains sequenced from a single sample in a study of graft-versus-host responses after intestinal transplantation. Some clones are missing from TCRdb's copy, which holds only in-frame ones; the method was immunoSEQ multiplex PCR. The sample has some 120,000 clones; around nine tenths are singletons. No cognate antigen is known for these TCRs. This specimen consisted of unstimulated CD4+ T cells sorted from spleen or lymph node cells, obtained before transplant. These receptor sequences come from a human donor who was the organ donor for an intestinal transplant.

The chain links TRBV7-9 to TRBJ2-2; D not certain. Germline CDR1 reads SEHNR; CDR2 reads FQNEAQ (reference sequence). The CDR3 is 12 amino acids. Trimming cost V 7 bases and J 7 bases, with 10 bases left between them. The CDR3 coding sequence is TGTGCCAGCAACCAGCTCCTCGGGGAGCTGTTTTTT. Its protein product is CASNQLLGELFF.

The chain uses TRBV30 and TRBJ1-2; D gene ambiguous. The CDR3 length is 12 residues. From germline, CDR1 is GTSNPN and CDR2 SVGIG (reference sequence). Trimming removed 5 bases from V and 7 bases from J, with 14 bases in between. CDR3 loop: CAWGPGGSGYTF. CDR3 DNA: TGTGCCTGGGGCCCGGGAGGGTCTGGCTACACCTTC.

This clone has more than one count but fewer than ten. The chain links TRBV19 to TRBJ2-3; the D is unclear. The CDR3 has 17 residues. CDR1 is LNHDA, CDR2 SQIVND, per germline (reference sequence). V gave up 6 bases and J gave up 0 bases, with 19 bases separating them. The CDR3 DNA reads as TGTGCCAGTAGCACCCCAGGTCGGGCGGCTAGCACAGATACGCAGTATTTT. It encodes CASSTPGRAASTDTQYF.

For this clone: An end of the junction does not agree with germline; a read error may underlie this. DNA of the CDR3: TGCAGCGTCGAACAGGGGAGCATAGATACGCAGTATTTT. It is translated as CSVEQGSIDTQYF. V usage is TRBV29-1 and J usage is TRBJ2-3; the match to TRBD1 covers 7 bases. The germline CDR1 and CDR2 sequences are SQVTM and ANQGSEA. This CDR3 comprises 13 residues.

V gene TRBV11-2 combines with J gene TRBJ2-3; D not resolved. The CDR3 consists of 11 residues. Germline values: CDR1 SGHAT, CDR2 FQNNGV. Trimming stripped 5 bases from V and 6 bases from J, with 6 bases between. This CDR3 is CASSLGDTQYF. CDR3 in DNA: TGTGCCAGCAGCCTCGGGGATACGCAGTATTTT.

V and J are TRBV27 and TRBJ2-1, with D perhaps TRBD2 (6 bases). The CDR3 loop spans 16 amino acids. Germline V gene data show CDR1 as MNHEY and CDR2 as SMNVEV (reference sequence). Trimming stripped 5 bases from V and 7 bases from J, with 21 bases between. The CDR3 DNA follows: TGTGCCAGCAGTCCCCCGGGAGTGCCGAGCCAAAATGAGCAGTTCTTC. It codes for CASSPPGVPSQNEQFF.

The chain carries TRBV7-2 and TRBJ1-2, with a possible D match to TRBD1 (6 bases). The CDR3 sequence is 16 residues long. The germline V and J ends were trimmed by 3 bases and 5 bases, with 19 bases remaining between them. The germline V gene has CDR1 SGHTA and CDR2 FQGNSA. As DNA, the CDR3 is TGTGCCAGCAGCTTGGACAACAGGGCTATCAATTATGGCTACACCTTC. This sequence encodes CASSLDNRAINYGYTF.

The gene calls are TRBV6-1 and TRBJ2-2; the D is unclear. Germline values: CDR1 MNHNS, CDR2 SASEGT. V dropped 6 bases and J dropped 6 bases, with 11 bases sitting between them. This CDR3 is 13 amino acids long. CDR3 loop: CASRTLSAGELFF. The CDR3 region has the DNA TGTGCCAGCAGGACCCTTTCGGCCGGGGAGCTGTTTTTT.

J is TRBJ2-4 and V is TRBV4-2; D perhaps matches TRBD2 (5 bases). V was clipped by 6 bases and J by 1 base, with 7 bases between them. The CDR3 totals 13 residues. Per the germline V gene, CDR1 is LGHNA and CDR2 is YNFKEQ. The CDR3, as DNA: TGTGCCAGCAGGGACTTTGCCAAAAACATTCAGTACTTC. Translation gives CASRDFAKNIQYF.

As DNA, the CDR3 is TGCGCCAGCAGCTTGGCTTCTAGCGGGAGCCCAGATACGCAGTATTTT. This sequence encodes CASSLASSGSPDTQYF. The rearrangement uses TRBV5-1 and TRBJ2-3; 10 bases align to TRBD2. Trimming took 0 bases from V and 4 from J; bases not matched to a gene: 5. The CDR3 is 16 residues long. The germline V gene has CDR1 SGHRS and CDR2 YFSETQ.

This clone has a handful of counts. This chain joins TRBV19 and TRBJ1-3, with D possibly being TRBD1 (5 bases). Trimming took off 7 bases at V and 0 bases at J, with 10 bases between the two ends. Germline assignment: CDR1 LNHDA and CDR2 SQIVND (reference sequence). The length of the CDR3 is 14 residues. The CDR3 is CASTRGDSGNTIYF. CDR3 bases: TGTGCCAGTACCCGAGGGGACTCTGGAAACACCATATATTTT.

V usage is TRBV5-4 and J usage is TRBJ2-2, with unresolved D. The CDR3 totals 13 residues. The V end lost 0 bases, the J end lost 2 bases, and 2 bases lay between the germline ends. The germline gives CDR1 SGHNT, CDR2 YYREEE (reference sequence). This chain's CDR3 is CASSLDNTGELFF. The CDR3, as DNA: TGTGCCAGCAGCTTGGACAACACCGGGGAGCTGTTTTTT.

The J gene is TRBJ2-7, the V gene TRBV7-2; 8 bases align to TRBD1. After removal of 5 bases from V and 3 bases from J, the junction contained 9 bases not matched to a gene. CDR3 size: 15 residues. Germline CDR1 is SGHTA and CDR2 is FQGNSA. Here the CDR3 reads CASSQTDRGFYEQYF. The CDR3 DNA is TGTGCCAGCAGCCAAACCGACAGGGGATTCTACGAGCAGTACTTC.

The chain couples TRBV30 to TRBJ2-5; D is undetermined. Trimming stripped 4 bases from V and 5 bases from J, with 8 bases between. Germline CDR1 GTSNPN, CDR2 SVGIG (reference sequence). The CDR3 is 11 residues long. CDR3 residues: CAWKWRETQYF. CDR3 bases: TGTGCCTGGAAATGGCGGGAGACCCAGTACTTC.

This chain joins TRBV6-1 and TRBJ2-1, with D perhaps matching TRBD1 (6 bases). Germline V gives CDR1 MNHNS, CDR2 SASEGT. This CDR3 region has 12 residues. V lost 6 bases and J lost 4, with 7 bases in between. The CDR3 region is CASRQGYNEQFF. Here the CDR3 DNA reads TGTGCCAGCAGACAGGGTTACAATGAGCAGTTCTTC.

V and J are TRBV9 and TRBJ2-5; D is unclear. With 0 bases removed from V and 4 bases from J, the gap between germline ends came to 7 bases. The CDR3 totals 13 residues. Per germline, CDR1 SGDLS and CDR2 YYNGEE. CDR3 nucleotides: TGTGCCAGCAGCGTAGGTAGTTCAGAGACCCAGTACTTC. Translated: CASSVGSSETQYF.

This clone was seen only once. The chain joins TRBV21-1 to TRBJ1-2; TRBD1, the table's D call, was not compared with the DNA. TRBV21-1 is an annotated pseudogene. This CDR3 region has 16 residues. The CDR3 loop reads CASLSGTGGSNYGYTF. The CDR3 DNA follows: TGTGCCAGTTTGTCCGGGACAGGGGGCTCTAACTATGGCTACACCTTC.

The chain has TRBV19 and TRBJ2-7; D is possibly TRBD1 or TRBD2 (6 bases each). Germline V gene sequence: CDR1 LNHDA, CDR2 SQIVND (reference sequence). The CDR3 extends over 13 amino acids. The V end lost 7 bases, the J end lost 4 bases, and 14 bases lay between the germline ends. The CDR3 nucleotides are TGTGCCAGTATCGATGGGGGGCCGTACGAGCAGTACTTC. Its protein product is CASIDGGPYEQYF.

The chain carries TRBV5-8 and TRBJ2-6; 9 bases map to TRBD1. Germline V gene data show CDR1 as SGHTS and CDR2 as YDEGEE. V shed 3 bases and J 11 bases; nucleotides not matched to a gene: 6. The CDR3 is 14 residues long. The chain's CDR3 is CASSWGDREDVLTF. DNA of the CDR3: TGTGCCAGCAGCTGGGGGGACAGGGAGGACGTCCTGACTTTC.

The chain is built from TRBV27 and TRBJ2-6, with a possible D match to TRBD2 (5 bases). Trimming left V 5 bases short and J 0 bases short, with 11 bases between. The CDR3 is made up of 16 amino acids. Germline-derived CDR1 and CDR2 are MNHEY and SMNVEV (reference sequence). CDR3 residues: CASSALGVSGANVLTF. CDR3 nucleotide sequence: TGTGCCAGCAGTGCCCTCGGGGTCTCTGGGGCCAACGTCCTGACTTTC.

This chain connects TRBV6-4 to TRBJ2-5, with D maybe TRBD2 (5 bases). This CDR3 region has 15 residues. V dropped 5 bases and J dropped 3 bases, with 16 bases sitting between them. CDR1 MRHNA and CDR2 SNTAGT come from the germline V gene. The DNA for the CDR3 is TGTGCCAGCAGTCCGTCTCCCACTAGTAAAGAGACCCAGTACTTC. Protein: CASSPSPTSKETQYF.

The chain is built from TRBV6-1 and TRBJ2-7; TRBD1 might be the D (6 bases). V was clipped by 2 bases and J by 5 bases, with 7 bases between them. This CDR3 is 12 amino acids long. Germline V gene lookup returns CDR1 MNHNS and CDR2 SASEGT. Here the CDR3 DNA reads TGTGCCAGCAGTGAAACAGGGAACGAGCAGTACTTC. It yields the protein CASSETGNEQYF.

This chain connects TRBV5-6 to TRBJ2-7; 9 nucleotides line up with TRBD1. Germline V gene data show CDR1 as SGHDT and CDR2 as YYEEEE. The CDR3 runs 18 residues. Unmatched junction bases numbered 18, after V lost 4 bases and J lost 4 bases. The CDR3: CASSPNPHRGPPSYEQYF. The CDR3 DNA follows: TGTGCCAGCAGCCCCAACCCTCACAGGGGGCCGCCTAGTTACGAGCAGTACTTC.

This chain joins TRBV5-1 and TRBJ2-7; D unresolved. CDR1 is SGHRS and CDR2 is YFSETQ in the germline V gene. The CDR3 covers 14 residues. Trimming removed 5 bases at V and 1 base at J, with 13 bases between. The CDR3 bases are TGCGCCAGCAGTTTTGGGTCGGTTTCCTACGAGCAGTACTTC. As protein: CASSFGSVSYEQYF.

This clone was seen once. The V gene is TRBV19, the J gene TRBJ1-1; 8 bases match TRBD1. The germline V gene encodes CDR1 LNHDA and CDR2 SQIVND (reference sequence). The CDR3 loop spans 14 amino acids. The junction had 11 bases not matched to a gene; V was cut back by 7 bases and J by 7 bases. CDR3 in amino acids: CASTTQGAGREAFF. The CDR3 nucleotides read TGTGCCAGTACAACCCAGGGGGCAGGACGTGAAGCTTTCTTT.

This sequence joins TRBV30 and TRBJ2-3; unclear D gene. Germline values: CDR1 GTSNPN, CDR2 SVGIG (reference sequence). The CDR3 spans 14 residues. V lost 4 bases to trimming and J lost 6 bases, with 17 bases between them. CDR3 sequence reads: CAWTPTKRTDTQYF. The CDR3 nucleotides are TGTGCCTGGACCCCGACGAAGCGAACGGATACGCAGTATTTT. The whole variable domain, filled in from reference TRBV30 and TRBJ2-3, reads SQTIHQWPATLVQPVGSPLSLECTVEGTSNPNLYWYRQAAGRGLQLLFYSVGIGQISSEVPQNLSASRPQDRQFILSSKKLLLSDSGFYLCAWTPTKRTDTQYFGPGTRLTVL.

This chain joins TRBV28 and TRBJ2-5; D is perhaps TRBD2 (6 bases). V was trimmed by 2 bases and J by 3 bases, leaving 10 bases between them. Germline CDR1 MDHEN, CDR2 SYDVKM. This CDR3 has 14 amino acids. CDR3 in DNA: TGTGCCAGCAGTTTAGCAGGAGGGGAAGAGACCCAGTACTTC. It translates to CASSLAGGEETQYF.

This sequence joins TRBV29-1 and TRBJ1-3; TRBD1 matches 10 bases. The CDR3 is made up of 13 amino acids. Germline assignment: CDR1 SQVTM and CDR2 ANQGSEA. The J segment lost 2 bases and the V segment lost 6 bases, leaving 1 base of the junction unmatched. CDR3: CSVGQGAGNTIYF. In nucleotides, the CDR3 is TGCAGCGTCGGACAGGGGGCTGGAAACACCATATATTTT.

The chain carries TRBV5-1 and TRBJ2-3; the D call may be TRBD1 or TRBD2 (6 bases each). Trimming removed 6 bases at V and 2 bases at J, with 13 bases between. This CDR3 region has 14 residues. The germline CDR1 and CDR2 sequences are SGHRS and YFSETQ. The CDR3 loop is CASNPGGATDTQYF. DNA of the CDR3: TGCGCCAGCAACCCCGGGGGCGCCACAGATACGCAGTATTTT.